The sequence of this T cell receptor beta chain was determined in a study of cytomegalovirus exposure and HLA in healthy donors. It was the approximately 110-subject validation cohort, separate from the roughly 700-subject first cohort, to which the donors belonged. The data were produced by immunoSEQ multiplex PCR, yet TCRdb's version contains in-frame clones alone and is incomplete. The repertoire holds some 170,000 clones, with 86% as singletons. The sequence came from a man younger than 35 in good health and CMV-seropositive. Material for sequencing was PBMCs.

The CDR3 loop reads CASSLQLNTEAFF. The CDR3 nucleotides are TGTGCCAGCAGCTTGCAGTTGAACACTGAAGCTTTCTTT. J is TRBJ1-1 and V is TRBV5-6; D ambiguous. V gave up 1 base and J gave up 0 bases, with 4 bases separating them. Germline V CDR1 and CDR2: SGHDT, YYEEEE. The CDR3 consists of 13 residues.